Presented here are 10 T cell receptor beta chains from one specimen sequenced in a study of blood T cell repertoires in COVID-19 (dated by TCRdb to 2018 to 2020). Library preparation employed the immunoSEQ multiplex PCR assay. Entries here come from immuneACCESS through TCRdb and include only in-frame sequences with V and J called. Some clones fail to appear in such tables; in the studies checked, an unresolved V gene covers under half of the shortfall, and the cause of the remainder is unknown. This sample holds roughly 100,000 clones; 60% to 85% were observed only once. Of the sample, 6.2% falls within the top ten clones. The material sequenced was peripheral blood. The receptors come from a man older than 75 with COVID-19, enrolled during active disease.

The genes are TRBV30 and TRBJ2-2; 7 bases align to TRBD2. The CDR3 covers 15 residues. Unmatched junction bases numbered 5, after V lost 2 bases and J lost 2 bases. In germline, CDR1 is GTSNPN, CDR2 SVGIG (reference sequence). The CDR3 here is CAWSRGRANTGELFF. The CDR3 coding sequence is TGTGCCTGGAGTCGGGGGAGGGCCAACACCGGGGAGCTGTTTTTT.

The chain joins TRBV10-3 to TRBJ2-7; TRBD1 might be the D (6 bases). This CDR3 region has 14 residues. Per germline, CDR1 ENHRY and CDR2 SYGVKD. The V end lost 6 bases, the J end lost 1 base, and 13 bases lay between the germline ends. CDR3 DNA: TGTGCCATCAGCCTTACAGGGCGGTCCTACGAGCAGTACTTC. Translated, it gives CAISLTGRSYEQYF.

This clone has a handful of counts. The chain carries TRBV6-6 and TRBJ2-1; D is unclear. V gave up 2 bases and J gave up 3 bases, with 5 bases separating them. This CDR3 contains 13 residues. Germline V gives CDR1 MNHNY, CDR2 SVGAGI (reference sequence). The CDR3 DNA is TGTGCCAGCAGTTACAGTAGCTACAATGAGCAGTTCTTC. Translation: CASSYSSYNEQFF.

The chain joins TRBV28 to TRBJ1-5; possibly TRBD1 for D (6 bases). CDR3 size: 18 residues. Germline-derived CDR1 and CDR2 are MDHEN and SYDVKM. V gave up 8 bases and J gave up 3 bases, with 26 bases separating them. CDR3 sequence: CASGAPGHREIDNQPQHF. CDR3 DNA: TGTGCCAGCGGAGCCCCAGGACACAGGGAAATCGACAATCAGCCCCAGCATTTT.

This clone was recorded a few times. The chain employs TRBV2 and TRBJ1-5, with 7 bases aligning to TRBD1. Germline loops: CDR1 SNHLY, CDR2 FYNNEI. With 2 bases clipped from V and 6 bases from J, the junction kept 4 bases outside the gene matches. The CDR3 totals 14 residues. The CDR3: CASSENRGTQPQHF. In nucleotides, the CDR3 is TGTGCCAGCAGTGAAAACAGGGGAACTCAGCCCCAGCATTTT.

This sequence joins TRBV19 and TRBJ2-3, with 7 bases aligning to TRBD2. The CDR3 is 15 residues long. The germline V gene has CDR1 LNHDA and CDR2 SQIVND (reference sequence). The J segment lost 0 bases and the V segment lost 7 bases, leaving 7 bases of the junction unmatched. CDR3 region: CASKVPGLSTDTQYF. The CDR3 bases are TGTGCCAGTAAGGTTCCGGGACTAAGCACAGATACGCAGTATTTT.

The rearrangement links TRBV30 to TRBJ2-5, with D perhaps matching TRBD1 (5 bases). The CDR3 consists of 12 residues. The germline V gene encodes CDR1 GTSNPN and CDR2 SVGIG (reference sequence). V dropped 5 bases and J dropped 5 bases, with 12 bases sitting between them. DNA of the CDR3: TGTGCCTGGCAGGGAATCGGGGAGACCCAGTACTTC. Protein sequence: CAWQGIGETQYF. Using reference TRBV30 and TRBJ2-5 for the parts outside the CDR3, the full variable domain is SQTIHQWPATLVQPVGSPLSLECTVEGTSNPNLYWYRQAAGRGLQLLFYSVGIGQISSEVPQNLSASRPQDRQFILSSKKLLLSDSGFYLCAWQGIGETQYFGPGTRLLVL.

The rearrangement uses TRBV28 and TRBJ2-1, with 15 bases aligning to TRBD2. CDR1 and CDR2 from the germline V gene are MDHEN and SYDVKM. This CDR3 spans 17 amino acids. V was clipped by 7 bases and J by 6 bases; unmatched bases: 10. This chain's CDR3 is CASKIGTSGRSGNEQFF. The CDR3 nucleotides read TGTGCCAGCAAGATAGGGACTAGCGGGAGGTCGGGCAATGAGCAGTTCTTC. The full variable domain, its missing parts supplied by reference TRBV28 and TRBJ2-1, is DVKVTQSSRYLVKRTGEKVFLECVQDMDHENMFWYRQDPGLGLRLIYFSYDVKMKEKGDIPEGYSVSREKKERFSLILESASTNQTSMYLCASKIGTSGRSGNEQFFGPGTRLTVL.

This rearrangement joins TRBV19 to TRBJ1-5, with no clear D. CDR1 and CDR2 from the germline V gene are LNHDA and SQIVND (reference sequence). V was pared by 10 bases and J by 3 bases, with 22 bases between. The CDR3 has 16 amino acids. CDR3 DNA sequence: TGTGCCACCCACAGTTTGACCGAATACTCCAATCAGCCCCAGCATTTT. Translated, it gives CATHSLTEYSNQPQHF.

The chain joins TRBV5-1 to TRBJ2-6, with a weak D call TRBD1 (6 bases). The CDR3 length is 17 residues. V dropped 0 bases and J dropped 0 bases, with 10 bases sitting between them. Per the germline V gene, CDR1 is SGHRS and CDR2 is YFSETQ. CDR3 amino acids: CASSLGDIRSGANVLTF. CDR3 nucleotide sequence: TGCGCCAGCAGCTTGGGGGACATCCGCTCTGGGGCCAACGTCCTGACTTTC.